This TCR beta chain was found in a study of T-cell memory formation after mild COVID-19. Study as a whole: Across donors, TCR clusters were largely donor specific.

V was trimmed by 5 bases and J by 3 bases, leaving 10 bases between them. Germline-derived CDR1 and CDR2 are DFQATT and SNEGSKA (reference sequence). CDR3 size: 13 residues. This clonotype appeared a few times. Its specificity is not known. TCRdb reprocessed the 5' RACE reads via MiXCR and lists one record per CDR3 protein. The table lists 530,000 or so distinct CDR3 sequences, around 16% of them singletons. Study results and limitations: Memory cells collected pre-infection included some clones that later responded, suggesting cross-reactive memory joined. A balance of CD4 and CD8 characterized clones contracting day 15 to 85, whereas later expanders leaned CD4+.

The sequenced sample consisted of PBMCs or a T cell subset sorted from them (not recorded which). The clonotype comes from an adult woman who had mild COVID-19 (a few samples of this study predate the infection). Cell type and time point are not known. The chain combines TRBV20-1 with TRBJ1-4; D gene unclear. The CDR3 here is CSALTGSNEKLFF. CDR3 in DNA: TGCAGTGCTTTAACTGGGTCTAATGAAAAACTGTTTTTT.